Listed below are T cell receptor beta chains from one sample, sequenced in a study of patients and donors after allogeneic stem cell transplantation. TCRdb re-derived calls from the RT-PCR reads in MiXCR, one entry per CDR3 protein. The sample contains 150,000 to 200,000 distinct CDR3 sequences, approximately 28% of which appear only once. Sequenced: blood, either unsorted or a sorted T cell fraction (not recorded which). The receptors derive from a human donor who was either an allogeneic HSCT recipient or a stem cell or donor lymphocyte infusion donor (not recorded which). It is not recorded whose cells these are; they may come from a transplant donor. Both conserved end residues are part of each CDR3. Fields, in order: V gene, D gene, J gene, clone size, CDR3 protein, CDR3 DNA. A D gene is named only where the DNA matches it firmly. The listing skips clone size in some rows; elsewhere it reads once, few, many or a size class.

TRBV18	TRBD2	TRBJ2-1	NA	CASSPYKGGDEQFF	TGTGCCAGCTCACCCTACAAGGGAGGGGATGAGCAGTTCTTC
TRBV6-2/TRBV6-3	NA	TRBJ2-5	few	CATSSWAQETQYF	TGTGCCACCTCGTCGTGGGCGCAAGAGACCCAGTACTTC
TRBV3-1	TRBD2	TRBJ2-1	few	CASSQEGRGEGSYNEQFF	TGTGCCAGCAGCCAGGAGGGGAGGGGTGAAGGCTCCTACAATGAGCAGTTCTTC
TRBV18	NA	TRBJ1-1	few	CASSPEGSTEAFF	TGTGCCAGCTCACCAGAGGGGAGCACTGAAGCTTTCTTT
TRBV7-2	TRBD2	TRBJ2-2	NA	CASSLGRNSGRGTGELFF	TGTGCCAGCAGCTTAGGTCGAAACAGCGGGAGAGGAACCGGGGAGCTGTTTTTT
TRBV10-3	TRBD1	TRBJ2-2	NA	CAITGTGGTGELFF	TGTGCCATCACCGGGACAGGGGGCACCGGGGAGCTGTTTTTT
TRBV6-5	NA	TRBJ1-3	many	CASSYSTGTGNTIYF	TGTGCCAGCAGTTACTCTACAGGGACTGGAAACACCATATATTTT
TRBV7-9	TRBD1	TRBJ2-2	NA	CASSLGRGSGELFF	TGTGCCAGCAGCTTGGGCAGGGGGTCCGGGGAGCTGTTTTTT
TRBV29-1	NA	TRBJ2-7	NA	CSVWDYEQYF	TGCAGTGTTTGGGACTACGAGCAGTACTTC
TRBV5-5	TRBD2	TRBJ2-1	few	CASRSGTRGYNEQFF	TGTGCCAGCAGATCCGGGACTAGGGGCTACAATGAGCAGTTCTTC
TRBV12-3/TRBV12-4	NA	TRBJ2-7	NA	CATTWAGNEQYF	TGTGCCACCACTTGGGCAGGGAACGAGCAGTACTTC
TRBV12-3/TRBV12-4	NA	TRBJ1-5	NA	CASKWGNQPQHF	TGTGCCAGCAAGTGGGGCAATCAGCCCCAGCATTTT
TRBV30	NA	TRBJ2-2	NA	CAWAGKPPGELFF	TGTGCCTGGGCTGGAAAGCCCCCCGGGGAGCTGTTTTTT
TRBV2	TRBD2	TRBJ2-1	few	CASSEAPGTAGGEYNEQFF	TGTGCCAGCAGTGAAGCCCCCGGAACGGCGGGAGGGGAATACAATGAGCAGTTCTTC
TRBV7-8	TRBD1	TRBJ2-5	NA	CASSLAARQGPSETQYF	TGTGCCAGCAGCTTAGCTGCGAGACAGGGGCCCTCGGAGACCCAGTACTTC
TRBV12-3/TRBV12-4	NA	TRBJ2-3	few	CASSLGPVTSTDTQYF	TGTGCCAGCAGTTTAGGACCGGTAACTAGCACAGATACGCAGTATTTT
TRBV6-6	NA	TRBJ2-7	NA	CASSLSGPEQYF	TGTGCCAGCAGTTTGTCCGGACCTGAGCAGTACTTC